The TCR beta chain described here comes from a study of shared clonotypes between healthy human individuals. For this clone: Its cognate antigen is unknown.

Whole-study results and caveats: Relative to memory subsets, naive subsets generally showed larger estimated richness. Sharing across a few donors was seen in 4% to 6.5% of naive CD4 clonotypes.

CD45RO negativity and positive selection for CCR7 defined naive CD8 cells, a population that excluded terminally differentiated effector memory CD45RA+ cells. The authors split each subset's genomic DNA evenly across several immunoSEQ plates. Data came from immunoSEQ multiplex PCR; TCRdb stores just in-frame clones and leaves some out. The sample includes more than 550,000 clones, about 92% of them seen just once. The sequence derives from a man aged 30 to 45 in good health. Sequencing was carried out using naive CD8+ T cells sorted from blood.

CDR3 sequence reads: CAISEFFAPASGSLDYEQYF. The CDR3 bases are TGTGCCATCAGTGAGTTTTTCGCGCCAGCTAGCGGGAGTTTGGACTACGAGCAGTACTTC. The chain carries TRBV10-3 and TRBJ2-7; 10 nucleotides line up with TRBD2. CDR1 is ENHRY and CDR2 is SYGVKD in the germline V gene. CDR3 length: 20 amino acids. V shed 1 base, J shed 3 bases, and the junction held 18 bases outside the gene matches.